Described below is a single TCR beta chain sequence and its context. Per the study methods: Cell counts per sample came from amplifying reference gene primers. This table comes from immunoSEQ multiplex PCR, and its TCRdb copy is limited to in-frame clones, with some not included. D and trimming were read from the DNA, whereas the V and J calls and clone size are those reported in that table. The sample carries 250,000 to 400,000 clones, around 85% recorded once. Individuals aged about 18 to 100 years were recruited from fewer than 25 US areas. A COVID-19 case had been met by exposed participants during the 2 weeks before study entry. This entry comes from a study of blood T cell repertoires in COVID-19. Study context: The study drew acute and convalescent COVID-19 samples from the United States, Italy and Spain.

Trimming cost V 4 bases and J 5 bases; bases outside gene matches: 4. The CDR3 covers 13 residues. Per the germline V gene, CDR1 is SNHLY and CDR2 is FYNNEI. The chain has TRBV2 and TRBJ1-1; 7 nucleotides align to TRBD1. Material for sequencing was PBMCs or T cells enriched from blood (not recorded which). The receptor's source is a woman aged 25 to 39 who had been exposed to COVID-19. CDR3 loop: CASSARGQTEAFF. CDR3 nucleotides: TGTGCCAGCAGTGCTAGGGGGCAGACTGAAGCTTTCTTT. The full variable domain, in which reference TRBV2 and TRBJ1-1 provide the parts outside the CDR3, is EPEVTQTPSHQVTQMGQEVILRCVPISNHLYFYWYRQILGQKVEFLVSFYNNEISEKSEIFDDQFSVERPDGSNFTLKIRSTKLEDSAMYFCASSARGQTEAFFGQGTRLTVV.